This TCR beta chain emerged from a study of identical twins. Germline CDR1 reads DFQATT; CDR2 reads SNEGSKA (reference sequence). V dropped 3 bases and J dropped 5 bases, with 14 bases sitting between them. The CDR3 totals 14 residues. Findings of the study overall: Memory repertoires lacked the insertion deficit that abundant cord blood beta clonotypes showed. Out-of-frame sharing of TCR alpha in monozygotic twins was underestimated by models. Interpretation of the results relied on cross-sectional statistical analysis and not on following the same donors.

This clonotype has a handful of counts. Its antigen is unidentified. One entry per CDR3 protein results from TCRdb running MiXCR on the 5' RACE reads. The sample consists of approximately 470,000 distinct CDR3 sequences, approximately 15% of them appearing once. The data also belong to a second study, concerning yellow fever vaccine responses in identical twins. That publication notes: Twins' vaccine T cell responses were reported to seem partly convergent and partly personalized.

V is TRBV20-1 and J is TRBJ2-1; D might be TRBD2 (6 bases). The clonotype was recovered from a woman aged 18-29 years in good health. The sequencing input was CD4+ T cells sorted from blood. Written as DNA, the CDR3 is TGCAGTGCTAGTGTGGCGGGGCCCCACAATGAGCAGTTCTTC. Translated: CSASVAGPHNEQFF.